This T cell receptor beta chain was profiled in a study of blood T cell repertoires in COVID-19. Study summary: COVID-19 samples collected from the United States, Italy and Spain covered acute and convalescent phases.

This CDR3 comprises 14 residues. V lost 3 bases, J lost 5 bases, and 13 bases lay in between. The germline V gene has CDR1 LNHNV and CDR2 YYDKDF (reference sequence). Measured with immunoSEQ multiplex PCR; TCRdb has only the in-frame clones, and not every one. The sample yields about 66,000 clones, roughly nine tenths seen once. What was sequenced was peripheral blood. The source is a human donor in a cohort sampled during active COVID-19. V and J are TRBV15 and TRBJ2-5, with no clear D. The CDR3 DNA is TGTGCCACCAGCAGTTTGGTCATCGGGGAGACCCAGTACTTC. The encoded protein is CATSSLVIGETQYF.